Following are 29 T cell receptor beta chains from one sample sequenced in a study of human T cells and chemical hapten exposure. A single record per CDR3 protein comes from TCRdb applying MiXCR to the RACE reads. The sample shows 80,000 to 100,000 distinct CDR3 sequences, about 10% of them seen only once. Time point given: patch test 2, 6 weeks after DPC sensitization. The treatment was: therapeutic diphenylcyclopropenone sensitization with weekly scalp DPC. The sequencing used whole blood, collected in connection with sensitization to the hapten diphenylcyclopropenone (DPC). The source is a woman between 50 and 59 years old with alopecia areata. Some clones in this sample may be carry-over from other donors' samples.

This clonotype was counted between two and nine times. The chain joins TRBV19 to TRBJ2-5, with 8 bases fitting TRBD1. There are 14 residues in the CDR3. Looked up from germline, CDR1 is LNHDA and CDR2 is SQIVND (reference sequence). The V segment lost 6 bases and the J segment 1 base; nucleotides outside the gene matches: 4. The CDR3 region has the DNA TGTGCCAGTAGGAGGGACAGGAGCCAAGAGACCCAGTACTTC. Translating gives CASRRDRSQETQYF.

In its sample, this clonotype was seen many times. The chain has TRBV7-6 and TRBJ2-2, with 9 bases aligning to TRBD1. Losses at the gene ends were 2 bases for V and 4 bases for J; bases not matched to a gene: 2. Germline CDR1 SGHVS, CDR2 FNYEAQ. The CDR3 has 15 amino acids. The CDR3 region has the DNA TGTGCCAGCAGCTTAACAGGGGGCGGCACCGGGGAGCTGTTTTTT. It translates to CASSLTGGGTGELFF.

The V gene is TRBV7-9, the J gene TRBJ1-3; no firm D call. Trimming cost V 7 bases and J 3 bases, with 10 bases left between them. Germline CDR1 is SEHNR and CDR2 is FQNEAQ (reference sequence). This CDR3 region has 13 residues. The DNA of the CDR3 is TGTGCCAGCAACGGGAGGGATGGAAACACCATATATTTT. Translation: CASNGRDGNTIYF.

The rearrangement links TRBV12-3 or TRBV12-4 to TRBJ2-7; no clear D gene. V lost 7 bases and J 5 bases, leaving 21 bases between the germline ends. This CDR3 has 15 residues. The CDR3 DNA reads as TGTGCCAGCAAAGCGCAAATCGTCTCGGCCGACGAGCAGTACTTC. The encoded protein is CASKAQIVSADEQYF.

This clonotype appeared many times. J is TRBJ2-3 and V is TRBV12-3 or TRBV12-4; unclear D gene. V shed 4 bases and J shed 0 bases, with 5 bases lying between them. CDR3 size: 13 residues. The CDR3 DNA follows: TGTGCCAGCAGTTCAACTAGCACAGATACGCAGTATTTT. Translating it yields CASSSTSTDTQYF.

This clonotype was found many times. The chain combines TRBV6-5 with TRBJ2-5; D might be TRBD2 (6 bases). Germline V gene data show CDR1 as MNHEY and CDR2 as SVGAGI. CDR3 length: 13 residues. Between the trimmed V and J ends, which lost 6 bases and 3 bases, there was a span of 11 bases. CDR3 loop: CASRRSGEETQYF. The CDR3 DNA follows: TGTGCCAGCAGACGGTCGGGGGAAGAGACCCAGTACTTC.

This clonotype turned up a few times. The chain joins TRBV14 to TRBJ1-3, with D uncertain. The CDR3 spans 15 residues. Germline values: CDR1 SGHDN, CDR2 FVKESK. Trimming took 3 bases from V and 0 from J, leaving 9 bases between them. CDR3 sequence reads: CASSHRASSGNTIYF. For the CDR3, the DNA is TGTGCCAGCAGCCATCGGGCCTCCTCTGGAAACACCATATATTTT.

This clonotype was counted at least ten times. The genes are TRBV9 and TRBJ1-1; no definite D call. Germline loops: CDR1 SGDLS, CDR2 YYNGEE. The CDR3 length is 15 residues. V lost 0 bases and J lost 1, with 10 bases in between. CDR3 coding DNA: TGTGCCAGCAGCGTAGATCCGGGCCCGAACACTGAAGCTTTCTTT. It yields the protein CASSVDPGPNTEAFF.

The chain couples TRBV20-1 to TRBJ2-2; D possibly corresponds to TRBD2 (6 bases). Per the germline V gene, CDR1 is DFQATT and CDR2 is SNEGSKA (reference sequence). The CDR3 runs to 14 residues. The germline V and J ends were trimmed by 5 bases and 1 base, with 11 bases remaining between them. The CDR3 here is CSAYRSGNTGELFF. The CDR3 DNA reads as TGCAGTGCTTACCGTAGCGGGAACACCGGGGAGCTGTTTTTT.

This clonotype was counted between two and nine times. The CDR3 DNA sequence: TGTGCCAGCTGGCCGGGGTCTGCTAGGAATGAGCAGTTCTTC. Translated: CASWPGSARNEQFF. This sequence joins TRBV7-8 and TRBJ2-1; weak D call: TRBD2 (5 bases). The germline gives CDR1 SGHVS, CDR2 FQNEAQ. With 8 bases removed from V and 7 bases from J, the gap between germline ends came to 18 bases. The CDR3 is 14 residues long.

This clonotype was recorded a few times. This chain uses TRBV29-1 with TRBJ1-1; 8 bases line up with TRBD1. CDR3 size: 15 residues. V was pared by 4 bases and J by 1 base, with 8 bases of the junction left unmatched. Germline CDR1 reads SQVTM; CDR2 reads ANQGSEA. The CDR3 bases are TGCAGCGTTGGGACCTCGACAGGGGCGAACACTGAAGCTTTCTTT. Its protein is CSVGTSTGANTEAFF.

This chain links TRBV6-5 with TRBJ2-5, with 7 nucleotides matching TRBD1. CDR1 and CDR2 (germline): MNHEY, SVGAGI. There are 13 residues in the CDR3. CDR3 loop: CTTRSQGPQTQYF. The CDR3 DNA sequence: TGTACCACCCGCTCACAGGGGCCGCAGACCCAGTACTTC.

In this sample, this clonotype turned up many times. The rearrangement links TRBV27 to TRBJ2-7, with unresolved D. Germline V gives CDR1 MNHEY, CDR2 SMNVEV (reference sequence). This CDR3 comprises 14 residues. V lost 2 bases to trimming and J lost 2 bases, with 10 bases between them. The DNA of the CDR3 is TGTGCCAGCAGTTTAACGCGGATCCCCTACGAGCAGTACTTC. It is translated as CASSLTRIPYEQYF.

The rearrangement uses TRBV5-4 and TRBJ2-5, with a weak D call TRBD2 (5 bases). Germline V gives CDR1 SGHNT, CDR2 YYREEE (reference sequence). The germline V and J ends were trimmed by 0 bases and 5 bases, with 8 bases remaining between them. This CDR3 is built from 13 residues. The DNA of the CDR3 is TGTGCCAGCAGCTTGGCCGGGGTTGAGACCCAGTACTTC. Protein: CASSLAGVETQYF. Filled out from reference TRBV5-4 and TRBJ2-5, the complete variable domain reads ETGVTQSPTHLIKTRGQQVTLRCSSQSGHNTVSWYQQALGQGPQFIFQYYREEENGRGNFPPRFSGLQFPNYSSELNVNALELDDSALYLCASSLAGVETQYFGPGTRLLVL.

The chain combines TRBV2 with TRBJ2-5; D assignment may be TRBD1 or TRBD2 (6 bases each). V shed 2 bases and J shed 4 bases, with 14 bases lying between them. The germline CDR1 and CDR2 sequences are SNHLY and FYNNEI. This CDR3 has 15 amino acids. CDR3 region: CASSELGSRGETQYF. The CDR3, as DNA: TGTGCCAGCAGTGAACTCGGGAGCAGGGGAGAGACCCAGTACTTC.

This clonotype has only a few counts. V gene TRBV20-1 combines with J gene TRBJ2-3; a weak D match, TRBD2 (5 bases). CDR3 length: 15 residues. Germline V gene data show CDR1 as DFQATT and CDR2 as SNEGSKA (reference sequence). The germline V and J ends were trimmed by 0 bases and 2 bases, with 12 bases remaining between them. The CDR3 spells CSAREGAAATDTQYF. The CDR3 coding sequence is TGCAGTGCTAGAGAGGGAGCGGCAGCCACAGATACGCAGTATTTT.

This clonotype was recorded many times. V usage is TRBV6-6 and J usage is TRBJ2-7, with D possibly called TRBD1 or TRBD2 (5 bases each). This CDR3 has 16 amino acids. Germline loops: CDR1 MNHNY, CDR2 SVGAGI (reference sequence). The ends were cut back, 5 bases at V and 4 bases at J, with 21 bases in the middle. The CDR3 reads CASSTGHRFREYEQYF. DNA of the CDR3: TGTGCCAGCAGTACCGGTCACCGTTTCAGGGAGTACGAGCAGTACTTC.

This clonotype was seen only a few times. The rearrangement joins TRBV10-1 to TRBJ2-2, with 11 bases that match TRBD2. Looked up from germline, CDR1 is WNHNN and CDR2 is SYGVQD (reference sequence). The CDR3 length is 16 residues. V lost 4 bases, J lost 2 bases, and 3 bases stayed unmatched. The CDR3 here is CASSVSGRANTGELFF. The CDR3 DNA is TGCGCCAGCAGTGTTAGCGGGAGGGCCAACACCGGGGAGCTGTTTTTT.

The chain joins TRBV6-5 to TRBJ2-1; TRBD2 matches 7 bases. V gave up 6 bases and J gave up 7 bases; unmatched junction bases: 9. Per germline, CDR1 MNHEY and CDR2 SVGAGI. The CDR3 sequence is 14 residues long. CDR3 loop: CASRSGDRTNEQFF. CDR3 nucleotides: TGTGCCAGCAGGAGCGGGGACCGTACAAATGAGCAGTTCTTC.

The J gene is TRBJ2-1, the V gene TRBV2; D not resolved. V lost 5 bases, J lost 5 bases, and 4 bases lay in between. The germline V gene encodes CDR1 SNHLY and CDR2 FYNNEI. The CDR3 loop spans 11 amino acids. The CDR3 loop is CASSQNNEQFF. CDR3 nucleotides: TGTGCCAGCAGTCAGAACAATGAGCAGTTCTTC. The variable domain in full, completed from reference TRBV2 and TRBJ2-1, reads EPEVTQTPSHQVTQMGQEVILRCVPISNHLYFYWYRQILGQKVEFLVSFYNNEISEKSEIFDDQFSVERPDGSNFTLKIRSTKLEDSAMYFCASSQNNEQFFGPGTRLTVL.

This clonotype has ten or more counts. V is TRBV20-1 and J is TRBJ2-7, with 9 positions matching TRBD2. The V segment lost 1 base and the J segment 0 bases; nucleotides outside the gene matches: 1. This CDR3 is 14 amino acids long. Germline V lookup: CDR1 DFQATT, CDR2 SNEGSKA (reference sequence). CDR3: CSARASGNSYEQYF. The CDR3 coding sequence is TGCAGTGCTAGAGCTAGCGGGAACTCCTACGAGCAGTACTTC.

The V gene is TRBV30, the J gene TRBJ1-2; maybe TRBD1 (5 bases). V lost 1 base to trimming and J lost 4 bases, with 10 bases between them. There are 13 residues in the CDR3. Germline V gene sequence: CDR1 GTSNPN, CDR2 SVGIG (reference sequence). CDR3 protein: CAWSGQGGYGYTF. In DNA, the CDR3 is TGTGCCTGGAGTGGGCAGGGCGGCTATGGCTACACCTTC. Using reference TRBV30 and TRBJ1-2 for the parts outside the CDR3, the full variable domain is SQTIHQWPATLVQPVGSPLSLECTVEGTSNPNLYWYRQAAGRGLQLLFYSVGIGQISSEVPQNLSASRPQDRQFILSSKKLLLSDSGFYLCAWSGQGGYGYTFGSGTRLTVV.

The chain recombines TRBV28 with TRBJ2-5, with D unclear. The ends were cut back, 3 bases at V and 1 base at J, with 9 bases in the middle. The CDR3 is made up of 14 amino acids. Germline CDR1 MDHEN, CDR2 SYDVKM. The chain's CDR3 is CASSFIRSQETQYF. CDR3 nucleotide sequence: TGTGCCAGCAGTTTTATCCGGAGCCAAGAGACCCAGTACTTC.

This clonotype was observed at least ten times. CDR3: CATQTSGLYEQYF. In DNA, the CDR3 is TGTGCCACCCAGACTAGCGGGCTATACGAGCAGTACTTC. The rearrangement joins TRBV28 to TRBJ2-7; 10 bases match TRBD2. CDR1 and CDR2 from the germline V gene are MDHEN and SYDVKM. CDR3 length: 13 amino acids. After removal of 10 bases from V and 4 bases from J, the junction contained 7 bases not matched to a gene.

The J gene is TRBJ2-7, the V gene TRBV29-1, with TRBD2 as a possible D gene (6 bases). Germline V gene lookup returns CDR1 SQVTM and CDR2 ANQGSEA. V lost 4 bases and J 7 bases, leaving 14 bases between the germline ends. The CDR3 is 12 residues long. The CDR3 DNA is TGCAGCGTTGGGAGGGCCACGGGGGAGCAGTACTTC. The encoded protein is CSVGRATGEQYF.

CDR3 bases: TGTGCCAGCAGGGCCCTTGGGACTGAAGCTTTCTTT. It is translated as CASRALGTEAFF. The gene calls are TRBV27 and TRBJ1-1; D unclear. CDR1 MNHEY and CDR2 SMNVEV come from the germline V gene (reference sequence). This CDR3 contains 12 residues. Trimming stripped 6 bases from V and 5 bases from J, with 10 bases between.

The V and J genes are TRBV27 and TRBJ1-4, with 11 bases that match TRBD1. The J segment lost 7 bases and the V segment lost 5 bases, leaving 9 bases of the junction unmatched. Germline CDR1 reads MNHEY; CDR2 reads SMNVEV (reference sequence). The CDR3 spans 16 residues. CDR3 DNA sequence: TGTGCCAGCAGTCTTGGACAGGGGGCGCGAGGTGAAAAACTGTTTTTT. Residues: CASSLGQGARGEKLFF.

With regard to this clonotype: Germline is not matched at one junction end, which may reflect a read error. In DNA form, the CDR3 reads TGTGCCGGCAGTTTTTCCGGGACAGGTGATGGCTACACCTTC. It specifies CAGSFSGTGDGYTF. The genes are TRBV12-3 or TRBV12-4 and TRBJ1-2; 8 bases agree with TRBD1. This CDR3 is 14 amino acids long.

This chain uses TRBV29-1 with TRBJ2-3, with 8 bases lining up with TRBD1. In germline, CDR1 is SQVTM, CDR2 ANQGSEA. After removal of 6 bases from V and 1 base from J, the junction contained 6 bases not matched to a gene. This CDR3 is 14 amino acids long. The chain's CDR3 is CSVSGGRGTDTQYF. CDR3 nucleotides: TGCAGCGTCTCAGGGGGCCGGGGCACAGATACGCAGTATTTT.